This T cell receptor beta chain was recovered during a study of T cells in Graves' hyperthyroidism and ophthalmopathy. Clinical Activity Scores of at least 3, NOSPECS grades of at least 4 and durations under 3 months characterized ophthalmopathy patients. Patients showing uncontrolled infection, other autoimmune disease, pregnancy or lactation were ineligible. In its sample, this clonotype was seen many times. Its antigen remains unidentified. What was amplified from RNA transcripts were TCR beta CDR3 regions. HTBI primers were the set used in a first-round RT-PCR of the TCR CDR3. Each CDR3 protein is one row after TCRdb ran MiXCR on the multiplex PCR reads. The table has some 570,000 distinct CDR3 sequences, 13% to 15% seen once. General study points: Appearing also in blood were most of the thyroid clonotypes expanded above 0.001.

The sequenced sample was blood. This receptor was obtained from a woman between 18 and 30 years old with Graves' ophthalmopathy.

CDR3 in amino acids: CASSLAGSNNEQFF. The CDR3 region has the DNA TGTGCCAGCAGCTTAGCGGGTAGCAACAATGAGCAGTTCTTC. The rearrangement joins TRBV7-9 to TRBJ2-1; no reliable D call. Germline V gives CDR1 SEHNR, CDR2 FQNEAQ (reference sequence). The CDR3 consists of 14 residues. Trimming shortened V by 0 bases and J by 5 bases, and 8 bases separated the two germline ends.